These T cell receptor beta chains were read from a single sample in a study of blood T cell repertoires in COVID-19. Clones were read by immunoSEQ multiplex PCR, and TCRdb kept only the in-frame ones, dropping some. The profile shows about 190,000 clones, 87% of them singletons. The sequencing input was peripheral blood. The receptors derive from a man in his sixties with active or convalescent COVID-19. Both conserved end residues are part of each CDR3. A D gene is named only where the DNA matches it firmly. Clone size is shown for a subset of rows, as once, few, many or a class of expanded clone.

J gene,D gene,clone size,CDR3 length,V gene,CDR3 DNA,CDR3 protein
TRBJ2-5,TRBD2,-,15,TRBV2,TGTGCCAGCAGTGAAGTGAAGACTAGCGGGGGGCTCCGGTACTTC,CASSEVKTSGGLRYF
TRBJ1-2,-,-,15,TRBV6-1,TGTGCCAGCAGTGAAGCTCGGTTAACTCTCTATGGCTACACCTTC,CASSEARLTLYGYTF
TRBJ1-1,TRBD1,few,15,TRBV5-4,TGTGCCAGCAGCTCGGGGGGGACAGGGATAACTGAAGCTTTCTTT,CASSSGGTGITEAFF
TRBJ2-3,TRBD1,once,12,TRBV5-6,TGTGCCAGCAGCCCAAACAGGGGTACGCAGTATTTT,CASSPNRGTQYF
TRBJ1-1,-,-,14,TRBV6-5,TGTGCCAGCAGACGGACTGAACGGGGGACTGAAGCTTTCTTT,CASRRTERGTEAFF
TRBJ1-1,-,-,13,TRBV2,TGTGCCAGGACTTCCGACGGCTTCACTGAAGCTTTCTTT,CARTSDGFTEAFF
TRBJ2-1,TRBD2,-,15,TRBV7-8,TGTGCCAGCATATTAGGACTAGCGGCCAACAATGAGCAGTTCTTC,CASILGLAANNEQFF
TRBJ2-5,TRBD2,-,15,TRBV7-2,TGTGCCAGCAGTCCAATGGGCGGGGGGGCAGAGACCCAGTACTTC,CASSPMGGGAETQYF
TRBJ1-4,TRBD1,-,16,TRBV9,TGTGCCAGCAGCGTAGGGTCGGCAGGGGGCCGTGAAAAACTGTTTTTT,CASSVGSAGGREKLFF
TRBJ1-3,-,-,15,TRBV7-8,TGTGCCAGCAGCTTAGGCCGCAGCTCTGGAAACACCATATATTTT,CASSLGRSSGNTIYF
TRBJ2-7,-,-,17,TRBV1,TGCACCAGCAGCCCGACCTTGAGGGGGGGCCTGTCCTACGAGCAGTACTTC,CTSSPTLRGGLSYEQYF
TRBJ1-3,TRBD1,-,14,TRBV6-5,TGTGCCAGCAGGATGCAGGGGGGCGGAAACACCATATATTTT,CASRMQGGGNTIYF
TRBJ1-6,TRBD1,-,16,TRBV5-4,TGTGCCAGCGGGAAGGAGGTAGGGACAGGAGATTCACCCCTCCACTTT,CASGKEVGTGDSPLHF
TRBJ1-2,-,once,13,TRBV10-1,TGCGCCAGCAGTCCGACTGCTAACTATGGCTACACCTTC,CASSPTANYGYTF
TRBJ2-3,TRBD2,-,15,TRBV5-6,TGTGCCAGCGGTGAGGTCGGGGGGAACACAGATACGCAGTATTTT,CASGEVGGNTDTQYF
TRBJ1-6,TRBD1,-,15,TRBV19,TGTGCCAGTAGTGATCGGACAGGAGACAATTCACCCCTCCACTTT,CASSDRTGDNSPLHF
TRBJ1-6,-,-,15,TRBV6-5,TGTGCCAGCAATCCAGGGTTAGTCAAGAATTCACCCCTCCACTTT,CASNPGLVKNSPLHF
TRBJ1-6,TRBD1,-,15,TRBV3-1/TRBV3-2,TGTGCCAGCAGTCGTCCGGGACAGCTTGTTGGGGCCCTCCACTTT,CASSRPGQLVGALHF
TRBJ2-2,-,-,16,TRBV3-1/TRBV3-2,TGTGCCAGCAGCCCCCAGAGCGGAGCGAACACCGGGGAGCTGTTTTTT,CASSPQSGANTGELFF
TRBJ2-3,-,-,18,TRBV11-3,TGTGCCAGCAGCTTAAAACCAGGGGCTAGCGGAAGCACAGATACGCAGTATTTT,CASSLKPGASGSTDTQYF
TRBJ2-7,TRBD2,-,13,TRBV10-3,TGTGCCATCAGACTAGCGGCTACCTACGAGCAGTACTTC,CAIRLAATYEQYF
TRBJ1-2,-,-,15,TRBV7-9,TGTGCCAGCAGCCCGGGGGGCCAGATTAACTATGGCTACACCTTC,CASSPGGQINYGYTF
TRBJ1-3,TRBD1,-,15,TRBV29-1,TGCAGCGCCGTGACAGGGGCGAACTCTGGAAACACCATATATTTT,CSAVTGANSGNTIYF
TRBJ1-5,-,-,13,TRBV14,TGTGCCAGCAGACAGACAGCAGTTCAGCCCCAGCATTTT,CASRQTAVQPQHF